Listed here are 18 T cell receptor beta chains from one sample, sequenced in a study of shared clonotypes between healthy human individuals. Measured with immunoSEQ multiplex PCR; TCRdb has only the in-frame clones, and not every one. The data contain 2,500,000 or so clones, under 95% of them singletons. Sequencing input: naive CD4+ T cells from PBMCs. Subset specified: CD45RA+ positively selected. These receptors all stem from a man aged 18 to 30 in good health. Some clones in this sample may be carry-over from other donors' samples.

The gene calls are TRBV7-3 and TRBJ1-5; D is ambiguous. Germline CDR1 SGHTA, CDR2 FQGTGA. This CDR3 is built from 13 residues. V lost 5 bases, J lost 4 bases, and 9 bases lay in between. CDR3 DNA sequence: TGTGCCAGCAGCATCGATGGTAATCAGCCCCAGCATTTT. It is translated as CASSIDGNQPQHF.

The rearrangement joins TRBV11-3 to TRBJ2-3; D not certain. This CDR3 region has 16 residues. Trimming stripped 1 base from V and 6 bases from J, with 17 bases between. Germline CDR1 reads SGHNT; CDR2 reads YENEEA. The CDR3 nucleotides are TGTGCCAGCAGCTTAGGTCCGCAATCCTCCTCTGATACGCAGTATTTT. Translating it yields CASSLGPQSSSDTQYF. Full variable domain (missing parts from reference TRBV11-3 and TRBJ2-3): EAGVVQSPRYKIIEKKQPVAFWCNPISGHNTLYWYLQNLGQGPELLIRYENEEAVDDSQLPKDRFSAERLKGVDSTLKIQPAELGDSAVYLCASSLGPQSSSDTQYFGPGTRLTVL.

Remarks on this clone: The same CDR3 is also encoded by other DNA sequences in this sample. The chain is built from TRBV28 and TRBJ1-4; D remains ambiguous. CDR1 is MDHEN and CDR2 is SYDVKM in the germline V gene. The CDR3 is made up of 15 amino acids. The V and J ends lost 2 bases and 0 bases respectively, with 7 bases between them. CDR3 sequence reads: CASSLGGATNEKLFF. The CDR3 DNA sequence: TGTGCCAGCAGTTTAGGTGGGGCAACTAATGAAAAACTGTTTTTT.

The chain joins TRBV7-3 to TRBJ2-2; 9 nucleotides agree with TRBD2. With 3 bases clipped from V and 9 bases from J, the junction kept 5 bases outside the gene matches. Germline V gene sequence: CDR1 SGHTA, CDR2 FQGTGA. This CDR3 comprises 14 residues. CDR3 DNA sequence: TGTGCCAGCAGCTTTTCTAGCGGGGCGCGGGAGCTGTTTTTT. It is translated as CASSFSSGARELFF.

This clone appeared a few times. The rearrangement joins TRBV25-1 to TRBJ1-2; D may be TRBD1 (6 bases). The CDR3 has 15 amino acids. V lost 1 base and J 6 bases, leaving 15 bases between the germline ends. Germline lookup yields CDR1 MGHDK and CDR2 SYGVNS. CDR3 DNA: TGTGCCAGCAGTGAATCCTTGGCAGGGGAACATGGCTACACCTTC. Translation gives CASSESLAGEHGYTF.

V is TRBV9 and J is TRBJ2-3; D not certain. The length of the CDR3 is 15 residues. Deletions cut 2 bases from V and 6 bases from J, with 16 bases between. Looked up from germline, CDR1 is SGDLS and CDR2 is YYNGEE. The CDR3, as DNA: TGTGCCAGCAGCGTCCTTGGCGGCTCTGGTGATACGCAGTATTTT. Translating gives CASSVLGGSGDTQYF.

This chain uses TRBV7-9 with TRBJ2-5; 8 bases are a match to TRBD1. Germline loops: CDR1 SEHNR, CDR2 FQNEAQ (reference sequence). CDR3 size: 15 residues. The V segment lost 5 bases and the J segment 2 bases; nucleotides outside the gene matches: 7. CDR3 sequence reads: CASSPLRGPQETQYF. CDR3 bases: TGTGCCAGCAGCCCCCTCAGGGGGCCACAAGAGACCCAGTACTTC.

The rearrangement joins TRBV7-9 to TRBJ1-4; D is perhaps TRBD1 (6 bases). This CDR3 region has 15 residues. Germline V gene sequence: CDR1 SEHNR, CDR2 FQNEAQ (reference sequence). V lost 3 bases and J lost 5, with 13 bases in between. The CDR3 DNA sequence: TGTGCCAGCAGCTTGGGGGCGGCCGAAAATGAAAAACTGTTTTTT. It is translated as CASSLGAAENEKLFF.

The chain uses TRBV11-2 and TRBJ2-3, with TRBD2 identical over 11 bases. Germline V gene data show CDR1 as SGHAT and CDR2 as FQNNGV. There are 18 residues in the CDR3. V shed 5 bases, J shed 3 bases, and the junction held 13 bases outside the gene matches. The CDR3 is CASSRGRLAGGLTDTQYF. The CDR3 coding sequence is TGTGCCAGCAGCCGAGGGAGGCTAGCGGGAGGTCTTACAGATACGCAGTATTTT.

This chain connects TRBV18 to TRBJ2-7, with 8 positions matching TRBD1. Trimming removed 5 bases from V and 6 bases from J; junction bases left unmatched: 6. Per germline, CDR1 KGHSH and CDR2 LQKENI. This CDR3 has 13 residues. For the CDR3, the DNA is TGTGCCAGCTCATCCGTGACAGGGGTCGAGCAGTACTTC. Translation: CASSSVTGVEQYF.

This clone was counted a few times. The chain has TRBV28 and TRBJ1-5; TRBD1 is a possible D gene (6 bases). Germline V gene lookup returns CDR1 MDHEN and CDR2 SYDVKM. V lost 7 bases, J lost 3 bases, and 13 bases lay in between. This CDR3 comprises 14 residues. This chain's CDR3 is CASKQGGYNQPQHF. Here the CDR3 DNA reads TGTGCCAGCAAACAAGGGGGTTACAATCAGCCCCAGCATTTT. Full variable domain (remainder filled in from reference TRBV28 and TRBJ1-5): DVKVTQSSRYLVKRTGEKVFLECVQDMDHENMFWYRQDPGLGLRLIYFSYDVKMKEKGDIPEGYSVSREKKERFSLILESASTNQTSMYLCASKQGGYNQPQHFGDGTRLSIL.

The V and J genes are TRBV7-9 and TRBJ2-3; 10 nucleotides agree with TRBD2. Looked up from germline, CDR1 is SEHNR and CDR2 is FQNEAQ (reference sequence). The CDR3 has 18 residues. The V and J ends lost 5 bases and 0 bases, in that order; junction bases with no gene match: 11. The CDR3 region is CASSPLPISGRSTDTQYF. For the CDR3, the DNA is TGTGCCAGCAGCCCTTTACCCATTAGCGGGAGGAGCACAGATACGCAGTATTTT.

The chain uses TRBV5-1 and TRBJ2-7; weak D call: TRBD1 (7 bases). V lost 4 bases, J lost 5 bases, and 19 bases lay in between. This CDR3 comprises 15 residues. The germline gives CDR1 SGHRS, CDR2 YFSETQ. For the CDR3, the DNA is TGCGCCAGCAGCGTACAGGGGAGTGGAGGGGACGAGCAGTACTTC. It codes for CASSVQGSGGDEQYF.

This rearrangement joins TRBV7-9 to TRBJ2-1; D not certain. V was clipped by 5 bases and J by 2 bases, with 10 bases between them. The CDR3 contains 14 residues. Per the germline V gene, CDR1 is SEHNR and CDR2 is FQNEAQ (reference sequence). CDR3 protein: CASSRNAAYNEQFF. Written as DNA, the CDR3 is TGTGCCAGCAGCCGTAATGCCGCCTACAATGAGCAGTTCTTC.

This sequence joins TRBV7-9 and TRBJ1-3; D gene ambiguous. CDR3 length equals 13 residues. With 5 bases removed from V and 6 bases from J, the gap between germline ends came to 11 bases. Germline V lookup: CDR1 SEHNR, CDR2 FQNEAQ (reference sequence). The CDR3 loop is CASSRQSENTIYF. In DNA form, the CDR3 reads TGTGCCAGCAGCCGTCAGTCGGAAAACACCATATATTTT.

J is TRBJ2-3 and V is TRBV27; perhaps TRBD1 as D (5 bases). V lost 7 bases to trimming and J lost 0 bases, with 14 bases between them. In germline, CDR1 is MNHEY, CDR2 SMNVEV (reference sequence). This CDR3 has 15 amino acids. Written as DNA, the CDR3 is TGTGCCAGCACCGACAGACCACTGAGCACAGATACGCAGTATTTT. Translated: CASTDRPLSTDTQYF.

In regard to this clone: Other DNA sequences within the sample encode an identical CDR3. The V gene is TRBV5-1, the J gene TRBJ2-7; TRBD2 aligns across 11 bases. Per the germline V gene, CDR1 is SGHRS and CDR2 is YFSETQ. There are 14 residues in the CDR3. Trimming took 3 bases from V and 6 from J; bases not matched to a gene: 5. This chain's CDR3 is CASSSGTSGTEQYF. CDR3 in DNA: TGCGCCAGCAGCTCAGGGACTAGCGGAACCGAGCAGTACTTC.

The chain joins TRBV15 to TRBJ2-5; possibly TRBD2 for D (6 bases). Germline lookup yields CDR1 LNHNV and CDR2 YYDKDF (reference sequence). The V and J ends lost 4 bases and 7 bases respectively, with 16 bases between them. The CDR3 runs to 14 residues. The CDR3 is CATSKSAGLWTQYF. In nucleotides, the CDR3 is TGTGCCACCAGCAAGAGCGCGGGATTGTGGACCCAGTACTTC.